This TCR beta chain emerged from a study of early T cells in non-severe SARS-CoV-2 infection. Study overall: The authors sequenced bulk RNA from unsorted whole blood, leaving chains unpaired.

By its share, this clonotype is medium-sized. Antigen specificity is unknown. Separate cDNA molecules each had unique molecular identifiers attached to them. MiXCR was run by TCRdb on the 5' RACE reads, yielding one entry per CDR3 protein. The table shows roughly 70,000 distinct CDR3 sequences, with approximately 12% occurring only once. General study findings and limits: Using VDJdb, the matching emphasized anti-spike CD8 responses while missing private and CD4 specificities.

Trimming cost V 2 bases and J 5 bases, with 11 bases left between them. Germline V lookup: CDR1 KGHDR, CDR2 SFDVKD. There are 15 residues in the CDR3. The J gene is TRBJ2-2, the V gene TRBV24-1; D might be TRBD1 (6 bases). This TCR was sampled from an adult who was a healthcare worker with PCR-confirmed SARS-CoV-2 infection or an uninfected control (not recorded which). Sequencing input: whole blood. CDR3 sequence (DNA): TGTGCCACCAGTGATTCATACAGGGAAACCGGGGAGCTGTTTTTT. It yields the protein CATSDSYRETGELFF.